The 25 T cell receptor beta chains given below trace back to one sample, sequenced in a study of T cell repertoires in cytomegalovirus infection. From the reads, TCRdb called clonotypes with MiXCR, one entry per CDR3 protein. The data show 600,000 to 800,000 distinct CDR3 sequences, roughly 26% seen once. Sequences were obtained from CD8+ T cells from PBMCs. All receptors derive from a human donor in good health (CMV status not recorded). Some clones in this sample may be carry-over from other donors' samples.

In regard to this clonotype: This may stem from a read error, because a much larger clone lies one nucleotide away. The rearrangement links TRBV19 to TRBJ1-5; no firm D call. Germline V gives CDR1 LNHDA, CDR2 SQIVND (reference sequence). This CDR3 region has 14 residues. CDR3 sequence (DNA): TGTGTCAGTAGTCTCTTCGGGCGGGATCAGCCCCAGCATTTT. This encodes CVSSLFGRDQPQHF. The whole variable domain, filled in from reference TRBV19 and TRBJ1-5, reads DGGITQSPKYLFRKEGQNVTLSCEQNLNHDAMYWYRQDPGQGLRLIYYSQIVNDFQKGDIAEGYSVSREKKESFPLTVTSAQKNPTAFYLCVSSLFGRDQPQHFGDGTRLSIL.

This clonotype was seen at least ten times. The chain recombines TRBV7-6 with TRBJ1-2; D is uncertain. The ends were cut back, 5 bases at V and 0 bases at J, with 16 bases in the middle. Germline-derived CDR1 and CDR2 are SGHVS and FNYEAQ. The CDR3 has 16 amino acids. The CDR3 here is CASSPDRAFTNYGYTF. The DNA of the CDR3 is TGTGCCAGCAGCCCCGACCGGGCCTTCACTAACTATGGCTACACCTTC.

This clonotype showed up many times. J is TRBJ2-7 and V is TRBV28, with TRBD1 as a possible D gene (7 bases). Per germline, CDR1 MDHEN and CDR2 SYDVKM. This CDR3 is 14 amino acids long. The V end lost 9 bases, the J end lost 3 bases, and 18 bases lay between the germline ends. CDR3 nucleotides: TGTGCCAGTACTGCCGCGGGACAGAACTACGAGCAGTACGTC. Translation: CASTAAGQNYEQYV.

The CDR3 spells CASTSTQSGPGWEQFF. CDR3 sequence (DNA): TGCGCCAGCACAAGCACACAGTCGGGGCCCGGATGGGAGCAGTTCTTC. The chain carries TRBV4-1 and TRBJ2-1; D may match TRBD1 or TRBD2 (5 bases each). The V gene's germline CDR1 is MGHRA and CDR2 YSYEKL. This CDR3 spans 16 amino acids. V lost 7 bases and J lost 10, with 26 bases in between.

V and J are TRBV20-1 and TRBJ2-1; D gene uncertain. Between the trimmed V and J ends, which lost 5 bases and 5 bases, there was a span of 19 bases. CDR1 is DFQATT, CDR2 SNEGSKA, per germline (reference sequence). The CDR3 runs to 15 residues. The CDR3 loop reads CSAFPIHAEDNEQFF. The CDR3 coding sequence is TGCAGTGCTTTCCCGATCCATGCGGAAGACAATGAGCAGTTCTTC.

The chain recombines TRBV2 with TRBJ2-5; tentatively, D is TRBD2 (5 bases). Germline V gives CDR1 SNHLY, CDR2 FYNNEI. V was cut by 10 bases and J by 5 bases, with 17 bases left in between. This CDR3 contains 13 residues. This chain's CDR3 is CATIGGISETQYF. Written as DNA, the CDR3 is TGTGCCACCATAGGAGGTATTTCGGAGACCCAGTACTTC.

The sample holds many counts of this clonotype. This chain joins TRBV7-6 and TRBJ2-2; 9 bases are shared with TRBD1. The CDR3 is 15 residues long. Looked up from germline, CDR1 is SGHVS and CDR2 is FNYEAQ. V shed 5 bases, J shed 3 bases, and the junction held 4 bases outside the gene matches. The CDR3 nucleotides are TGTGCCAGCAGCGAGACAGGGGGGTACACCGGGGAGCTGTTTTTT. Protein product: CASSETGGYTGELFF.

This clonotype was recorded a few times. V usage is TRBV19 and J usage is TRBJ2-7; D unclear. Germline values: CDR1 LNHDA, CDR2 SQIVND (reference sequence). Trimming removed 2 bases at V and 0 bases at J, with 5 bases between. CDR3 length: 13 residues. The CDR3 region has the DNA TGTGCCAGTAGTATAAAGATCTCCTACGAGCAGTACTTC. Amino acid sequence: CASSIKISYEQYF.

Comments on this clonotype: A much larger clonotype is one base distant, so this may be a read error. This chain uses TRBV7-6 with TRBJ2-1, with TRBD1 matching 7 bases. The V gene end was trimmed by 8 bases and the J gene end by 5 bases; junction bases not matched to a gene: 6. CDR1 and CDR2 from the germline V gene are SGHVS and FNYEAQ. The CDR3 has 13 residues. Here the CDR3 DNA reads TGTGCCAGCGGCGCCACAGGGGACAATGAGCAGTTCTTC. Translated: CASGATGDNEQFF.

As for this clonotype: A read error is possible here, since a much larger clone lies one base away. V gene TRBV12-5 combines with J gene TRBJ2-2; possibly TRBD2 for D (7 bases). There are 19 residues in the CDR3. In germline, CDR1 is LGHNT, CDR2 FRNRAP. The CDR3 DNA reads TGTACTAGTGGTTTTCAGACGGACGGGGGGACACCGAACACCGGGGAGCTGTTTTTT. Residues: CTSGFQTDGGTPNTGELFF.

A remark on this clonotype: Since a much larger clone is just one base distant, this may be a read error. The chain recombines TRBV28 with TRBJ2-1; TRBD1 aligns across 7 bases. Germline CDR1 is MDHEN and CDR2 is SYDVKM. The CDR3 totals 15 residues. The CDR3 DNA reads TGTGCCAACAGTGTGACAGGGTCTTTAGTCAATGAGCAGTTCTTC. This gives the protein CANSVTGSLVNEQFF.

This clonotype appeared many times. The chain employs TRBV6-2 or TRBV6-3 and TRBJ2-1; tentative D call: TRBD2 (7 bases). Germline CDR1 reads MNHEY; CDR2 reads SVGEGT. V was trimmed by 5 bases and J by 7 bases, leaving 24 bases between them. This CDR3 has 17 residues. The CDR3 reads CASSDPRGGEWLNEQFF. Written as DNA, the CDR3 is TGTGCCAGCAGTGACCCGAGGGGGGGCGAGTGGCTAAATGAGCAGTTCTTC.

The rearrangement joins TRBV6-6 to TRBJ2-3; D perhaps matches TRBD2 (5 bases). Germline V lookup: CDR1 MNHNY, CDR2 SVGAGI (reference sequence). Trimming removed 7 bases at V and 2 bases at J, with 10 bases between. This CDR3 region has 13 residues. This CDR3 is CASTGELTDTQYF. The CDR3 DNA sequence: TGTGCCAGCACCGGGGAGCTCACAGATACGCAGTATTTT.

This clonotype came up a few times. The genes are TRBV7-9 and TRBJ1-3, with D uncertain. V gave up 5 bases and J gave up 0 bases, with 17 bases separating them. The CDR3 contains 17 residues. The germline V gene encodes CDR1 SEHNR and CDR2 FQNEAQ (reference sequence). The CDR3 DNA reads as TGTGCCAGCAGCCCGAAGGAAGACACATCCTCTGGAAACACCATATATTTT. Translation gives CASSPKEDTSSGNTIYF.

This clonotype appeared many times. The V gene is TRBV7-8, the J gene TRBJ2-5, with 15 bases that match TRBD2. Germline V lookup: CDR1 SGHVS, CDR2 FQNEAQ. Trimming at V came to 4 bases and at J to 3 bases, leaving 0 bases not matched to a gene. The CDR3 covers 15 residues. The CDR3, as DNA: TGTGCCAGCAGCTGGACTAGCGGGGGGGAAGAGACCCAGTACTTC. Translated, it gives CASSWTSGGEETQYF.

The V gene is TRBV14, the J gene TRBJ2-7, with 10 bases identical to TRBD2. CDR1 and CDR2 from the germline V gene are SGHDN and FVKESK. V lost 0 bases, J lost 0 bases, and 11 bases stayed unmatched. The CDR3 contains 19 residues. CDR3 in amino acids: CASSQDRSSGGQSSYEQYV. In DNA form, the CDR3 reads TGTGCCAGCAGCCAAGATAGGAGTAGCGGGGGGCAGAGCTCCTACGAGCAGTACGTC.

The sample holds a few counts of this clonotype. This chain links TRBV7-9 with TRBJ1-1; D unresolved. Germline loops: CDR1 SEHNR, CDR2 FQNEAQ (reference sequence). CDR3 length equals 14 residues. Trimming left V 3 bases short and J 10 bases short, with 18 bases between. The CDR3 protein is CASSLWQEVPGAFF. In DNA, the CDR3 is TGTGCCAGCAGCTTGTGGCAGGAGGTCCCGGGAGCTTTCTTT.

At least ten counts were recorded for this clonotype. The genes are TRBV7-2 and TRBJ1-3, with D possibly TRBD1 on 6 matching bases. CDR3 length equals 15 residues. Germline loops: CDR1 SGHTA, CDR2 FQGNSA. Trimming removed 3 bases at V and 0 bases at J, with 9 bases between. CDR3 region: CASSFDRSSGNTIYF. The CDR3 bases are TGTGCCAGCAGCTTTGACAGGAGCTCTGGAAACACCATATATTTT.

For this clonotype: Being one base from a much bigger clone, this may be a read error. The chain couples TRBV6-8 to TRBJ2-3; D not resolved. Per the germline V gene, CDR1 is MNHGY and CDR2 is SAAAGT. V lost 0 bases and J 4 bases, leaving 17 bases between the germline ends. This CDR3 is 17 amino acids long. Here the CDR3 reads CASSYSKVSRLPDTQYF. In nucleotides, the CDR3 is TGTGCCAGCAGTTACTCGAAAGTCTCCCGCCTTCCAGATACGCAGTATTTT.

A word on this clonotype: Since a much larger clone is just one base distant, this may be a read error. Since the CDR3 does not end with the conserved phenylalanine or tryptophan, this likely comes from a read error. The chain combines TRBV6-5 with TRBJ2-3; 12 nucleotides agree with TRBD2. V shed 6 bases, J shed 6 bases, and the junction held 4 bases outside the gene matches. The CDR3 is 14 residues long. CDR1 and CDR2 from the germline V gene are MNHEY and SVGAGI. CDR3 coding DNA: TGTGCCAGCAGCGGACTAGCGGGAACTGATACGCAGTATTCT. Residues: CASSGLAGTDTQYS.

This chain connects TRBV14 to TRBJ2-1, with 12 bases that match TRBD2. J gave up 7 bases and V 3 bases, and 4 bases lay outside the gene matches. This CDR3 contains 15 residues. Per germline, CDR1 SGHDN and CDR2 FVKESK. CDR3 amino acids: CASSHLTSGGNEQFF. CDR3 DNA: TGTGCCAGCAGCCACCTGACTAGCGGGGGAAATGAGCAGTTCTTC.

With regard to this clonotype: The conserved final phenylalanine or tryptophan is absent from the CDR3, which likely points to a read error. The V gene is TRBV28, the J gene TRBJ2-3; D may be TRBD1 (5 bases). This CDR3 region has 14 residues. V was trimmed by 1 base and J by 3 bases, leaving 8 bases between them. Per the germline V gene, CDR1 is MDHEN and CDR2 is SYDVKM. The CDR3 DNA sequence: TGTGCCAGCAGTTTATTCGCAGGGACAGATACGCAGTATTCT. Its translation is CASSLFAGTDTQYS.

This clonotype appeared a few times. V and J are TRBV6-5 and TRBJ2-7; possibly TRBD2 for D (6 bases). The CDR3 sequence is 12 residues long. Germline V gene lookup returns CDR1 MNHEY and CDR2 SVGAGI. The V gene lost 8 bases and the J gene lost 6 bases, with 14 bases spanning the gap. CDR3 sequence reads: CASADLAFEQYF. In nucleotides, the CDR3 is TGTGCCAGCGCAGACCTAGCGTTCGAGCAGTACTTC.

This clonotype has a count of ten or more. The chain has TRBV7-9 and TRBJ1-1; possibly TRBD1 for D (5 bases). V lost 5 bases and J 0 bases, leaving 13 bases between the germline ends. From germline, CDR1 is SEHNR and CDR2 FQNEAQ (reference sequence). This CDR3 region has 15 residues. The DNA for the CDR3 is TGTGCCAGCAGCCTACCGGGACTTCTGAACACTGAAGCTTTCTTT. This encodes CASSLPGLLNTEAFF.

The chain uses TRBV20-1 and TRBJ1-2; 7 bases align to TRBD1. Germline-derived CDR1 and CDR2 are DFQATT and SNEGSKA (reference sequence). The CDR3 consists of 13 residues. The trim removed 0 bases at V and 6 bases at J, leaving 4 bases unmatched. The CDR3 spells CSARDPRGDGYTF. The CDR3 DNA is TGCAGTGCTAGAGACCCCAGGGGGGATGGCTACACCTTC.